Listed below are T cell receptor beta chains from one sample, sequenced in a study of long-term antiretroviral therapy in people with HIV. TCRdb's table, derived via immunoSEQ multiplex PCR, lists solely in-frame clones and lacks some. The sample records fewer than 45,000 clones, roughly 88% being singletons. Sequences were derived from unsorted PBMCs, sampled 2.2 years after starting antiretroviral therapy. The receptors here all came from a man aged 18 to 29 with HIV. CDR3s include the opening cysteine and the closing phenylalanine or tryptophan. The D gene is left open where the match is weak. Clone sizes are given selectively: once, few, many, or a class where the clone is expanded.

CASRLTPGQGVKAFF | TGTGCCAGTAGATTGACACCGGGACAGGGTGTGAAAGCTTTCTTT | TRBJ1-1 | TRBD1 | - | TRBV19
CASSSRQARDSYEQYF | TGTGCCAGCAGTAGCCGGCAGGCTAGGGACTCCTACGAGCAGTACTTC | TRBJ2-7 | - | - | TRBV27
CASSYSGGGNEQFF | TGTGCCAGCAGTTACTCGGGAGGGGGCAATGAGCAGTTCTTC | TRBJ2-1 | - | - | TRBV6-6
CASSLVGAATDTQYF | TGTGCCAGCAGCCTCGTAGGAGCAGCCACAGATACGCAGTATTTT | TRBJ2-3 | - | - | TRBV6-4
CAWRENSGNTIYF | TGTGCCTGGAGAGAAAACTCTGGAAACACCATATATTTT | TRBJ1-3 | - | - | TRBV30
CASSPQLDGANVLTF | TGTGCCAGCTCACCACAGTTGGATGGGGCCAACGTCCTGACTTTC | TRBJ2-6 | - | - | TRBV18
CASRVDTHQPQHF | TGTGCCAGTAGAGTAGACACCCATCAGCCCCAGCATTTT | TRBJ1-5 | - | few | TRBV19
CASRQTGRWGNTIYF | TGCGCCAGCAGACAAACAGGGAGGTGGGGAAACACCATATATTTT | TRBJ1-3 | - | - | TRBV23-1
CASSQGRVYEQYF | TGCGCCAGCAGCCAAGGGCGGGTCTACGAGCAGTACTTC | TRBJ2-7 | - | - | TRBV4-3
CAWRGWGRTDTQYF | TGTGCCTGGAGGGGGTGGGGCCGCACAGATACGCAGTATTTT | TRBJ2-3 | - | - | TRBV30
CASSEPGRYYETSGANVLTF | TGTGCCAGCAGTGAGCCGGGACGCTACTATGAAACCTCTGGGGCCAACGTCCTGACTTTC | TRBJ2-6 | - | once | TRBV6-1
CATGAGVSILEQYF | TGTGCCACCGGTGCGGGGGTATCCATCCTGGAGCAGTACTTC | TRBJ2-7 | TRBD2 | - | TRBV13
CASSHTSGRNTYEQYF | TGCGCCAGCAGCCATACTAGCGGGCGGAATACCTACGAGCAGTACTTC | TRBJ2-7 | TRBD2 | - | TRBV4-1
CASSLRGGGAYEQYF | TGTGCCAGCAGCTTAAGGGGCGGGGGGGCCTACGAGCAGTACTTC | TRBJ2-7 | TRBD2 | - | TRBV7-3
CASSKGLAGEHYYNEQFF | TGTGCCAGTAGTAAGGGACTAGCGGGAGAACACTACTACAATGAGCAGTTCTTC | TRBJ2-1 | TRBD2 | - | TRBV19
CASRSNGGSSTDTQYF | TGTGCCAGTCGAAGCAACGGGGGTTCTAGCACAGATACGCAGTATTTT | TRBJ2-3 | - | - | TRBV19
CASSPMTSSDEQFF | TGTGCCAGCAGCCCGATGACTAGTTCAGATGAGCAGTTCTTC | TRBJ2-1 | - | - | TRBV9
CSVQNWGEQYF | TGCAGCGTCCAAAATTGGGGCGAGCAGTACTTC | TRBJ2-7 | - | - | TRBV29-1
CASSLNRDTYEQYF | TGTGCCAGCAGTCTCAACCGGGACACCTACGAGCAGTACTTC | TRBJ2-7 | - | - | TRBV13
CASSPISGTDTQYF | TGTGCCAGCAGCCCCATCTCTGGCACAGATACGCAGTATTTT | TRBJ2-3 | - | few | TRBV7-3
CASRGQGAHQPQHF | TGTGCCAGCAGGGGACAGGGAGCGCATCAGCCCCAGCATTTT | TRBJ1-5 | TRBD1 | - | TRBV27
CASSLVSLNYGYTF | TGTGCCAGCAGCCTCGTGAGCCTTAACTATGGCTACACCTTC | TRBJ1-2 | - | - | TRBV13
CASTGLATYNEQFF | TGTGCCAGCACCGGACTAGCGACCTACAATGAGCAGTTCTTC | TRBJ2-1 | TRBD2 | - | TRBV2
CASSIDPGNEQFF | TGTGCCAGTAGTATAGATCCAGGGAATGAGCAGTTCTTC | TRBJ2-1 | - | - | TRBV19
CASIPDNFNYGYTF | TGTGCCAGCATCCCCGACAACTTTAACTATGGCTACACCTTC | TRBJ1-2 | - | - | TRBV5-8
CATLPGDTYEQYF | TGTGCCACCCTTCCGGGAGACACCTACGAGCAGTACTTC | TRBJ2-7 | - | - | TRBV10-3
CASSILGYEQYF | TGTGCCAGCAGCATACTAGGCTACGAGCAGTACTTC | TRBJ2-7 | - | - | TRBV11-1
CASSLRRRGINGGYTF | TGTGCCAGCAGTTTGAGACGGCGGGGAATTAATGGAGGCTACACCTTC | TRBJ1-2 | - | - | TRBV6-5
CASSDGTGAGYGYTF | TGTGCCAGCAGTGACGGGACAGGGGCTGGATATGGCTACACCTTC | TRBJ1-2 | TRBD1 | few | TRBV6-4
CASSWTGGNTEAFF | TGTGCCAGCAGCTGGACAGGGGGCAACACTGAAGCTTTCTTT | TRBJ1-1 | TRBD1 | - | TRBV7-9
CASKSGTLSEPQHF | TGTGCCAGCAAATCCGGGACACTAAGCGAGCCCCAGCATTTT | TRBJ1-5 | - | - | TRBV27
CASSLDSLGYEQYF | TGTGCCAGCAGCCTCGACAGTTTAGGCTACGAGCAGTACTTC | TRBJ2-7 | - | - | TRBV27
CASSLRGSENNEQFF | TGTGCCAGCAGCTTACGGGGCAGCGAGAACAATGAGCAGTTCTTC | TRBJ2-1 | - | - | TRBV7-9
CASSGSLGFSNQPQHF | TGTGCCAGCAGTGGAAGTTTGGGCTTCAGCAATCAGCCCCAGCATTTT | TRBJ1-5 | - | few | TRBV6-6
CASFGTGTFSGNTIYF | TGTGCCAGCTTTGGGACAGGAACCTTCTCTGGAAACACCATATATTTT | TRBJ1-3 | TRBD1 | - | TRBV18
CASSRGSNQPQHF | TGTGCCAGCAGCCGAGGGAGCAATCAGCCCCAGCATTTT | TRBJ1-5 | - | - | TRBV4-2
CAISESDRTLF | TGTGCCATCAGTGAGTCGGACCGAACACTGTTC | TRBJ2-7 | - | - | TRBV10-3
CASSSQGDTEAFF | TGTGCCAGCAGCTCACAGGGGGACACTGAAGCTTTCTTT | TRBJ1-1 | TRBD1 | - | TRBV7-3
CASSPQGESSYNEQFF | TGTGCCAGCAGCCCTCAGGGGGAAAGCTCCTACAATGAGCAGTTCTTC | TRBJ2-1 | TRBD1 | - | TRBV13
CAWKPINTGELFF | TGTGCCTGGAAGCCCATCAACACCGGGGAGCTGTTTTTT | TRBJ2-2 | - | few | TRBV30
CASSPGLAGGSSYNEQFF | TGTGCCAGCAGCCCGGGACTAGCGGGGGGGAGCTCCTACAATGAGCAGTTCTTC | TRBJ2-1 | TRBD2 | - | TRBV5-4
CASSEAYRVGGEKLFF | TGTGCCAGCAGTGAAGCCTATAGGGTGGGGGGTGAAAAACTGTTTTTT | TRBJ1-4 | - | - | TRBV6-1